The next 25 T cell receptor beta chains were all read from a single sample in a study of regulatory T cells in long-lasting Graves disease (dated by TCRdb to the early 2020s). The library was built by means of multiplex PCR. The listed sequencing device is Illumina HiSeq 4000. CDR3 regions were amplified by Arm-PCR with iRepertoire HTBI primers to construct TCR beta libraries. TCRdb reprocessing: public reads trimmed at Q25 with fastp, clones called with MiXCR, in-frame beta chains kept. Rows are unified per CDR3 protein, each entry keeping the most common DNA and genes. The table for this sample lists 520,000 or so distinct CDR3 sequences; about 11% of them were counted only once. The ten largest account for over 7% of the sample. This specimen's time point label, per the study, means: newly diagnosed GD, antithyroid drugs for less than 3 months. For both TCR sequencing and RNA sequencing, RNA was extracted from PBMCs in TRIzol.

These data were also reused for a study on T cells in Graves' hyperthyroidism and ophthalmopathy.

The sample consisted of peripheral blood mononuclear cells (PBMCs), taken at new diagnosis, from a patient treated with antithyroid drugs. These receptors came from a woman aged 25 to 45 with Graves disease. Donor details come from another sample of the same person, matched by shared clones.

In this sample, this clonotype turned up many times. The rearrangement links TRBV2 to TRBJ2-2, with D perhaps TRBD1 (5 bases). The germline gives CDR1 SNHLY, CDR2 FYNNEI. The CDR3 length is 15 residues. Trimming left V 1 base short and J 5 bases short, with 11 bases between. CDR3 amino acids: CASSEGAGWTGELFF. The CDR3 DNA reads TGTGCCAGCAGTGAAGGGGCAGGGTGGACCGGGGAGCTGTTTTTT.

This sequence joins TRBV5-1 and TRBJ1-6; D is ambiguous. V lost 4 bases, J lost 5 bases, and 10 bases lay in between. Germline V gene lookup returns CDR1 SGHRS and CDR2 YFSETQ. The CDR3 runs 14 residues. CDR3 amino acids: CASSRSGDNSPLHF. CDR3 bases: TGCGCCAGCAGCAGGTCCGGGGATAATTCACCCCTCCACTTT.

This clonotype was seen once. The CDR3 is CSAPGLTGGNTEAFF. The CDR3, as DNA: TGCAGTGCCCCGGGCCTTACAGGGGGGAACACTGAAGCTTTCTTT. This rearrangement joins TRBV20-1 to TRBJ1-1; 8 positions agree with TRBD1. Trimming removed 6 bases from V and 1 base from J; junction bases left unmatched: 10. The CDR3 runs 15 residues. CDR1 DFQATT and CDR2 SNEGSKA come from the germline V gene (reference sequence).

This clonotype was observed many times. The rearrangement joins TRBV12-3 or TRBV12-4 to TRBJ2-7; D remains unclear. V shed 5 bases and J shed 5 bases, with 10 bases lying between them. This CDR3 region has 12 residues. CDR3 coding DNA: TGTGCCAGCAGTGAGGTCCTCAACGAGCAGTACTTC. This codes for CASSEVLNEQYF.

As regards this clonotype: Given a far larger clone just one base away, this is likely a sequencing read error. V gene TRBV11-2 combines with J gene TRBJ2-1; 8 bases match TRBD2. The length of the CDR3 is 13 residues. Unmatched junction bases numbered 8, after V lost 6 bases and J lost 10 bases. CDR1 and CDR2 from the germline V gene are SGHAT and FQNNGV. This CDR3 reads CASSWTSLYEQFF. The CDR3 nucleotides read TGTGCCAGCAGTTGGACTAGCCTTTACGAGCAGTTCTTC.

In this sample, this clonotype turned up many times. The chain carries TRBV20-1 and TRBJ2-3; possibly TRBD2 for D (6 bases). CDR3 length: 13 amino acids. Germline-derived CDR1 and CDR2 are DFQATT and SNEGSKA (reference sequence). The germline V and J ends were trimmed by 7 bases and 6 bases, with 17 bases remaining between them. As DNA, the CDR3 is TGCAGTGTTGCGACTAATCGGGGGGATACGCAGTATTTT. Its protein is CSVATNRGDTQYF.

This clonotype was picked up many times. This sequence joins TRBV11-3 and TRBJ2-2; maybe TRBD2 (6 bases). CDR1 is SGHNT and CDR2 is YENEEA in the germline V gene. The CDR3 runs to 13 residues. The germline V and J ends were trimmed by 6 bases and 5 bases, with 10 bases remaining between them. The CDR3 DNA reads as TGTGCCAGCAGGGACTACCCGACCGGGGAGCTGTTTTTT. It specifies CASRDYPTGELFF.

This clonotype was observed a few times. The chain recombines TRBV6-1 with TRBJ2-7; D is perhaps TRBD1 or TRBD2 (6 bases each). Trimming cost V 10 bases and J 6 bases, with 13 bases left between them. CDR3 size: 11 residues. Per germline, CDR1 MNHNS and CDR2 SASEGT. CDR3 region: CATIGGGEQYF. CDR3 bases: TGTGCCACCATCGGAGGGGGCGAGCAGTACTTC.

This clonotype was counted ten times or more. J is TRBJ1-1 and V is TRBV28; D is possibly TRBD1 (6 bases). V was clipped by 2 bases and J by 0 bases, with 7 bases between them. CDR3 size: 14 residues. Germline V gives CDR1 MDHEN, CDR2 SYDVKM. CDR3 coding DNA: TGTGCCAGCAGTTTACGACAGGTGAACACTGAAGCTTTCTTT. Residues: CASSLRQVNTEAFF.

The rearrangement uses TRBV20-1 and TRBJ1-4, with D maybe TRBD1 (5 bases). V was cut by 0 bases and J by 7 bases, with 18 bases left in between. The germline V gene encodes CDR1 DFQATT and CDR2 SNEGSKA (reference sequence). CDR3 length equals 16 residues. CDR3 sequence reads: CSARDPNGTWGEKLFF. CDR3 coding DNA: TGCAGTGCTAGAGATCCGAACGGGACCTGGGGTGAAAAACTGTTTTTT.

This clonotype was counted only a few times. The V gene is TRBV7-9, the J gene TRBJ1-2; D perhaps matches TRBD1 (5 bases). This CDR3 is 15 amino acids long. Germline CDR1 reads SEHNR; CDR2 reads FQNEAQ (reference sequence). V lost 1 base to trimming and J lost 7 bases, with 16 bases between them. The DNA for the CDR3 is TGTGCCAGCAGCTTAGTCAAGGGGCGAGATAGTGGCTACACCTTC. Translation gives CASSLVKGRDSGYTF.

This clonotype was observed a handful of times. The chain carries TRBV24-1 and TRBJ2-2, with 10 bases identical to TRBD2. Trimming took 5 bases from V and 1 from J; bases not matched to a gene: 3. There are 16 residues in the CDR3. From germline, CDR1 is KGHDR and CDR2 SFDVKD. The CDR3 region has the DNA TGTGCCACCAGTGCTCGGACTAGCGGGAACACCGGGGAGCTGTTTTTT. It specifies CATSARTSGNTGELFF.

This clonotype was seen more than once but under ten times. The chain recombines TRBV5-6 with TRBJ2-1; 8 bases map to TRBD1. The CDR3 has 17 amino acids. Germline CDR1 and CDR2: SGHDT and YYEEEE. After removal of 4 bases from V and 6 bases from J, the junction contained 15 bases not matched to a gene. The CDR3 DNA reads as TGTGCCAGCAGCGCCCCTTTAGGGACAGGAAAATCCAATGAGCAGTTCTTC. Amino acids: CASSAPLGTGKSNEQFF. The entire variable domain, with the rest obtained from reference TRBV5-6 and TRBJ2-1, is as follows: DAGVTQSPTHLIKTRGQQVTLRCSPKSGHDTVSWYQQALGQGPQFIFQYYEEEERQRGNFPDRFSGHQFPNYSSELNVNALLLGDSALYLCASSAPLGTGKSNEQFFGPGTRLTVL.

This clonotype has more than one count but fewer than ten. The genes are TRBV19 and TRBJ1-1; D uncertain. Germline CDR1 and CDR2: LNHDA and SQIVND (reference sequence). V lost 8 bases to trimming and J lost 7 bases, with 17 bases between them. The CDR3 runs 13 residues. The CDR3 DNA reads as TGTGCCAGTTCGAGCCCAAATGGGCTTGAAGCTTTCTTT. Residues: CASSSPNGLEAFF.

This clonotype was recorded many times. The genes are TRBV27 and TRBJ2-1; D is unresolved. The CDR3 sequence is 13 residues long. The germline V gene encodes CDR1 MNHEY and CDR2 SMNVEV (reference sequence). V lost 4 bases to trimming and J lost 5 bases, with 9 bases between them. The CDR3 DNA reads as TGTGCCAGCAGTTCAGTTCGGGACAATGAGCAGTTCTTC. Its protein product is CASSSVRDNEQFF.

In its sample, this clonotype was seen many times. Written as DNA, the CDR3 is TGTGCCAGCAGTTTCGCTAGCGGGAGGTTTTCCTACAATGAGCAGTTCTTC. Its translation is CASSFASGRFSYNEQFF. The chain uses TRBV27 and TRBJ2-1; 11 bases match TRBD2. The CDR3 loop spans 17 amino acids. Germline CDR1 and CDR2: MNHEY and SMNVEV (reference sequence). V lost 3 bases and J lost 1; bases outside the gene matches: 5.

This clonotype was detected only a few times. The chain is built from TRBV7-9 and TRBJ1-5; the D is unclear. The CDR3 extends over 15 amino acids. Germline values: CDR1 SEHNR, CDR2 FQNEAQ (reference sequence). V was shortened by 1 base and J by 0 bases, with 7 bases between the two germline ends. The CDR3 protein is CASSLVGASNQPQHF. CDR3 nucleotide sequence: TGTGCCAGCAGCTTAGTAGGAGCTAGCAATCAGCCCCAGCATTTT.

This clonotype was recorded many times. The chain joins TRBV30 to TRBJ2-7, with D perhaps TRBD1 or TRBD2 (5 bases each). V lost 3 bases to trimming and J lost 6 bases, with 15 bases between them. The CDR3 runs to 13 residues. The V gene's germline CDR1 is GTSNPN and CDR2 SVGIG (reference sequence). CDR3 sequence: CAWRVPGSSEQYF. The CDR3 DNA sequence: TGTGCCTGGAGAGTCCCAGGGAGTTCCGAGCAGTACTTC.

A few counts support this clonotype. This chain connects TRBV7-2 to TRBJ2-7, with D uncertain. The germline CDR1 and CDR2 sequences are SGHTA and FQGNSA. This CDR3 has 14 amino acids. The V and J ends lost 3 bases and 0 bases respectively, with 9 bases between them. CDR3 nucleotide sequence: TGTGCCAGCAGCTTTGTAGCAAGCTCCTACGAGCAGTACTTC. This sequence encodes CASSFVASSYEQYF.

Notes on this clonotype: This could be a read error, since a much larger clone is one nucleotide away. This rearrangement joins TRBV19 to TRBJ1-6; D unclear. V dropped 6 bases and J dropped 7 bases, with 19 bases sitting between them. The germline gives CDR1 LNHDA, CDR2 SQIVND (reference sequence). The CDR3 totals 16 residues. Here the CDR3 reads CASRFREDNGNSPLHF. CDR3 DNA: TGTGCCAGTAGGTTCCGGGAGGATAACGGGAATTCACCCCTCCACTTT.

This clonotype showed up many times. This chain connects TRBV15 to TRBJ2-4, with a possible D match to TRBD2 (6 bases). The CDR3 has 16 amino acids. Germline values: CDR1 LNHNV, CDR2 YYDKDF (reference sequence). Trimming took off 8 bases at V and 2 bases at J, with 19 bases between the two ends. DNA of the CDR3: TGTGCCACCTCTTTACAATTAGCGGATCCCAAAAACATTCAGTACTTC. It translates to CATSLQLADPKNIQYF.

This chain joins TRBV6-1 and TRBJ1-2, with TRBD1 as a possible D gene (5 bases). Trimming removed 6 bases at V and 5 bases at J, with 16 bases between. Germline V gives CDR1 MNHNS, CDR2 SASEGT. The CDR3 is made up of 14 amino acids. Here the CDR3 reads CASRGDRGVYGYTF. The CDR3 DNA reads as TGTGCCAGCAGGGGGGATCGGGGCGTTTATGGCTACACCTTC.

The chain employs TRBV9 and TRBJ2-3; TRBD1 or TRBD2 may be the D gene (5 bases each). Trimming took 6 bases from V and 4 from J, leaving 12 bases between them. Germline V gene data show CDR1 as SGDLS and CDR2 as YYNGEE. The CDR3 consists of 13 residues. Here the CDR3 reads CASTRDGPDTQYF. The CDR3 DNA is TGTGCCAGCACCCGGGACGGGCCAGATACGCAGTATTTT. Drawing the rest from reference TRBV9 and TRBJ2-3, the complete variable domain is DSGVTQTPKHLITATGQRVTLRCSPRSGDLSVYWYQQSLDQGLQFLIQYYNGEERAKGNILERFSAQQFPDLHSELNLSSLELGDSALYFCASTRDGPDTQYFGPGTRLTVL.

This clonotype was recorded at least ten times. The J gene is TRBJ2-4, the V gene TRBV28; possibly TRBD1 for D (6 bases). Germline CDR1 reads MDHEN; CDR2 reads SYDVKM. The CDR3 has 14 residues. V was clipped by 5 bases and J by 0 bases, with 8 bases between them. DNA for the CDR3: TGTGCCAGCAGTCCACAGGGAGCCAAAAACATTCAGTACTTC. Translation: CASSPQGAKNIQYF. The variable domain in full, completed from reference TRBV28 and TRBJ2-4, reads DVKVTQSSRYLVKRTGEKVFLECVQDMDHENMFWYRQDPGLGLRLIYFSYDVKMKEKGDIPEGYSVSREKKERFSLILESASTNQTSMYLCASSPQGAKNIQYFGAGTRLSVL.

This clonotype has a count of ten or more. The rearrangement uses TRBV11-2 and TRBJ2-5; D gene uncertain. This CDR3 spans 14 amino acids. V was shortened by 2 bases and J by 8 bases, with 15 bases between the two germline ends. Per the germline V gene, CDR1 is SGHAT and CDR2 is FQNNGV. The CDR3 region has the DNA TGTGCCAGCAGCTTATGGTTCGGCGCGAGAACCCAGTACTTC. This translates into CASSLWFGARTQYF.